This entry describes one T cell receptor beta chain. This specimen comes from a study of blood T cell repertoires in COVID-19. Study-wide context: The samples span acute and convalescent COVID-19 from the United States, Italy and Spain. PBMCs, B-cell-depleted T cells, or T cells provided the cDNA or gDNA that made up the material.

Measured with immunoSEQ multiplex PCR; TCRdb has only the in-frame clones, and not every one. Here the sample spans around 65,000 clones, 80% to 90% being singletons. This CDR3 region has 16 residues. V dropped 3 bases and J dropped 4; count of bases not matched to a gene: 7. Germline CDR1 reads SGHVS; CDR2 reads FQNEAQ. This TCR was recovered from a human donor in a cohort sampled during active COVID-19. The material sequenced was peripheral blood. The chain employs TRBV7-8 and TRBJ1-2, with 11 bases matching TRBD1. The CDR3 DNA reads TGTGCCAGCAGCTTCGGACAGGGGGCCCTTTCCTATGGCTACACCTTC. Translating it yields CASSFGQGALSYGYTF.